This T cell receptor (beta chain) was identified in a study of identical twins. Each CDR3 protein is one row after TCRdb ran MiXCR on the 5' RACE reads. The data hold fewer than 250,000 distinct CDR3 sequences, with 9.4% observed a single time. This clonotype was observed at least ten times. The CDR3 runs to 15 residues. Germline-derived CDR1 and CDR2 are LGHNA and YNFKEQ. The V gene end was trimmed by 2 bases and the J gene end by 4 bases; junction bases not matched to a gene: 4. This TCR was sampled from a woman younger than 35 in good health. The sample comprised memory (CD45RO+) T cells sorted from blood. V gene TRBV4-2 combines with J gene TRBJ1-1, with TRBD1 matching 10 bases. CDR3 loop: CASSQSGTGVTEAFF. The CDR3 coding sequence is TGTGCCAGCAGCCAAAGTGGGACAGGGGTCACTGAAGCTTTCTTT.